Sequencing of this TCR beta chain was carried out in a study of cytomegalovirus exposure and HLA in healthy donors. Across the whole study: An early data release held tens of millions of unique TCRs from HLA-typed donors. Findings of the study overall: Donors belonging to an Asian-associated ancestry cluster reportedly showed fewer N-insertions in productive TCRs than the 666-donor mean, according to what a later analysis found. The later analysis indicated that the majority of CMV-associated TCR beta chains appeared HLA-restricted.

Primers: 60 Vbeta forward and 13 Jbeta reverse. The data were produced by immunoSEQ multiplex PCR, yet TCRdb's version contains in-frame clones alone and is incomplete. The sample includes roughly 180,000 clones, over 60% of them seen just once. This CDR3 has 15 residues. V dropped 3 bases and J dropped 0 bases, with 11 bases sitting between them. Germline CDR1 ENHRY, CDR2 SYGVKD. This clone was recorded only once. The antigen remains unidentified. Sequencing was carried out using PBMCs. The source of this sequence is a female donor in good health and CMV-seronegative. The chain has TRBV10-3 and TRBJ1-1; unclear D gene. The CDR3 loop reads CAISDPGVMNTEAFF. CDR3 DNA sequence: TGTGCCATCAGTGACCCGGGAGTTATGAACACTGAAGCTTTCTTT.